A single sample gave rise to the 4 T cell receptor beta chains below, sequenced in a study of CD8 T cells in ankylosing spondylitis. The study's findings and limits: Roughly 8 highly homologous variants made up a TCR beta motif that seemed to typify ankylosing spondylitis blood.

TCRdb processed the 5' RACE reads anew with MiXCR; each CDR3 protein has one entry. The table shows approximately 400,000 distinct CDR3 sequences, with around 26% occurring only once. Antigens of these TCRs are unknown. Sequencing input: blood, either unsorted or a sorted T cell fraction (not recorded which). These receptors originate from a male donor with ankylosing spondylitis.

Only a few counts were recorded for this clonotype. The rearrangement links TRBV30 to TRBJ2-1; unclear D gene. Trimming stripped 2 bases from V and 6 bases from J, with 14 bases between. In germline, CDR1 is GTSNPN, CDR2 SVGIG (reference sequence). The length of the CDR3 is 14 residues. This CDR3 is CAWSFGTPGNEQFF. As DNA, the CDR3 is TGTGCCTGGAGTTTCGGTACCCCGGGCAATGAGCAGTTCTTC.

The rearrangement links TRBV10-2 to TRBJ2-6, with D hard to call. V dropped 3 bases and J dropped 5 bases, with 5 bases sitting between them. Germline CDR1 WSHSY, CDR2 SAAADI. The length of the CDR3 is 13 residues. CDR3 in DNA: TGCGCCAGCAGTGAACCCAGGGCCAACGTCCTGACTTTC. Translation gives CASSEPRANVLTF.

This clonotype has a handful of counts. This chain joins TRBV7-2 and TRBJ1-1; TRBD1 matches 8 bases. CDR1 and CDR2 from the germline V gene are SGHTA and FQGNSA. The CDR3 contains 14 residues. V trimming: 1 base; J trimming: 7 bases; junction bases outside the gene matches: 5. The CDR3 here is CASSLDSGGYEAFF. The CDR3 DNA reads as TGTGCCAGCAGCTTAGATTCAGGGGGCTATGAAGCTTTCTTT.

This clonotype was seen a handful of times. J is TRBJ1-2 and V is TRBV7-2; maybe TRBD1 (5 bases). Germline values: CDR1 SGHTA, CDR2 FQGNSA. The CDR3 sequence is 15 residues long. V was pared by 3 bases and J by 4 bases, with 15 bases between. The CDR3, as DNA: TGTGCCAGCAGCTTCTCGGGGCGTAACGGCTATGGCTACACCTTC. Translation gives CASSFSGRNGYGYTF.